The 13 T cell receptor beta chains listed next were all sequenced from one sample in a study of blood T cell repertoires in COVID-19. Profiling relied on immunoSEQ multiplex PCR, and the TCRdb table lists in-frame clones only, not all of them. The sample lists roughly 100,000 clones, more than 80% occurring once. Input material: peripheral blood. Receptors originate from a woman aged 55-70 years with acute or convalescent COVID-19.

This clone was counted only a few times. The V and J genes are TRBV15 and TRBJ1-3, with D unclear. Per the germline V gene, CDR1 is LNHNV and CDR2 is YYDKDF (reference sequence). Trimming removed 0 bases at V and 4 bases at J, with 10 bases between. CDR3 length: 15 residues. The CDR3 DNA sequence: TGTGCCACCAGCAGAGATTTTAGAGTAGGAAACACCATATATTTT. The encoded protein is CATSRDFRVGNTIYF.

The J gene is TRBJ2-7, the V gene TRBV28, with TRBD2 matching over 12 bases. Germline V gene data show CDR1 as MDHEN and CDR2 as SYDVKM. J lost 6 bases, V lost 3 bases, and 18 bases had no gene match. The CDR3 is 19 amino acids. The CDR3 nucleotides read TGTGCCAGCAGTTTCGATTACCCCCGCTCTAGCGGGAGGGCCCGCGAGCAGTACTTC. Translation: CASSFDYPRSSGRAREQYF.

This chain joins TRBV28 and TRBJ1-2, with 7 bases fitting TRBD1. The germline gives CDR1 MDHEN, CDR2 SYDVKM. J gave up 7 bases and V 2 bases, and 4 bases lay outside the gene matches. CDR3 length: 13 residues. This chain's CDR3 is CASSLEGAVGYTF. CDR3 nucleotide sequence: TGTGCCAGCAGTTTAGAGGGGGCGGTTGGCTACACCTTC.

This clone was observed a single time. The chain combines TRBV6-2 or TRBV6-3 with TRBJ1-5; 7 bases align to TRBD1. The CDR3 contains 15 residues. Germline loops: CDR1 MNHEY, CDR2 SVGEGT. The J segment lost 1 base and the V segment lost 4 bases, leaving 4 bases of the junction unmatched. CDR3 DNA: TGTGCCAGCAGTTTTAGGGGGCGAAGCAATCAGCCCCAGCATTTT. Translating it yields CASSFRGRSNQPQHF.

CDR3 loop: CSVTTGPTEAFF. The CDR3 nucleotides read TGCAGCGTGACGACAGGGCCTACTGAAGCTTTCTTT. The rearrangement joins TRBV29-1 to TRBJ1-1, with 7 positions matching TRBD1. J was trimmed by 5 bases and V by 6 bases; bases with no gene match: 6. This CDR3 region has 12 residues. CDR1 SQVTM and CDR2 ANQGSEA come from the germline V gene.

This clone showed up just once. This sequence joins TRBV28 and TRBJ1-2; 8 bases align to TRBD1. This CDR3 has 12 residues. Trimming removed 6 bases from V and 7 bases from J; junction bases left unmatched: 4. Germline V gives CDR1 MDHEN, CDR2 SYDVKM. The CDR3 region is CASRTGAGGYTF. DNA for the CDR3: TGTGCCAGCAGGACAGGGGCGGGTGGCTACACCTTC.

The chain employs TRBV6-5 and TRBJ2-2; a weak D match, TRBD1 (6 bases). This CDR3 has 14 residues. Germline CDR1 is MNHEY and CDR2 is SVGAGI. V lost 10 bases and J 2 bases, leaving 14 bases between the germline ends. The CDR3 is CAIRQGINTGELFF. The CDR3 DNA follows: TGTGCCATCCGGCAGGGGATTAACACCGGGGAGCTGTTTTTT.

The chain has TRBV3-1 (or the pseudogene TRBV3-2) and TRBJ2-7; possible D gene TRBD1, 5 bases. V was cut by 1 base and J by 6 bases, with 13 bases left in between. The length of the CDR3 is 14 residues. Looked up from germline, CDR1 is LGHDT and CDR2 is YNNKEL (reference sequence). CDR3 sequence (DNA): TGTGCCAGCAGCCAAGGAGCGCAGGGTACCGAGCAGTACTTC. Residues: CASSQGAQGTEQYF.

This clone was detected only a few times. The chain combines TRBV19 with TRBJ1-3; a weak D match, TRBD1 (5 bases). CDR1 is LNHDA and CDR2 is SQIVND in the germline V gene (reference sequence). V gave up 1 base and J gave up 0 bases, with 7 bases separating them. The CDR3 is 15 amino acids. The CDR3 DNA sequence: TGTGCCAGTAGTATAGGACAGAGCTCTGGAAACACCATATATTTT. Residues: CASSIGQSSGNTIYF.

The J gene is TRBJ2-1, the V gene TRBV15; D might be TRBD2 (6 bases). Trimming left V 3 bases short and J 4 bases short, with 16 bases between. Germline assignment: CDR1 LNHNV and CDR2 YYDKDF (reference sequence). The CDR3 covers 16 residues. CDR3 DNA sequence: TGTGCCACCAGCAGGACGGGAGCGGGTGATTACAATGAGCAGTTCTTC. Its protein is CATSRTGAGDYNEQFF.

The rearrangement joins TRBV7-2 to TRBJ2-3; the match to TRBD2 covers 9 bases. This CDR3 has 14 amino acids. In germline, CDR1 is SGHTA, CDR2 FQGNSA. After removal of 5 bases from V and 9 bases from J, the junction contained 9 bases not matched to a gene. The DNA of the CDR3 is TGTGCCAGCAGCCCACGCCGACTAGCGGACACGCAGTATTTT. Protein: CASSPRRLADTQYF.

The chain recombines TRBV7-2 with TRBJ2-1, with D possibly TRBD2 on 5 matching bases. Looked up from germline, CDR1 is SGHTA and CDR2 is FQGNSA. The CDR3 extends over 16 amino acids. The V end was cut by 1 base, the J end by 0 bases, with 10 bases between. DNA for the CDR3: TGTGCCAGCAGCTTAGGTCTAGCAAGCTCCTACAATGAGCAGTTCTTC. Translating it yields CASSLGLASSYNEQFF.

CDR3 in DNA: TGTGCCAGTAGTATGCTCGAGGGCTCTGGGGCCAACGTCCTGACTTTC. Protein: CASSMLEGSGANVLTF. The J gene is TRBJ2-6, the V gene TRBV19; TRBD2 is a possible D gene (5 bases). This CDR3 has 16 amino acids. Trimming cost V 3 bases and J 0 bases, with 9 bases left between them. Germline CDR1 LNHDA, CDR2 SQIVND (reference sequence).